This T cell receptor beta chain was recorded in a study of identical twins. TCRdb fed the 5' RACE reads into MiXCR, producing one record per CDR3 protein. The table records 700,000 or so distinct CDR3 sequences, roughly 8% of them present only once. To note about this clonotype: Its specificity is not known.

General study findings and limits: Conclusions came from cross-sectional statistical analysis, not from following the same donors.

Germline loops: CDR1 SGHRS, CDR2 YFSETQ. The CDR3 is 11 residues long. V lost 5 bases, J lost 6 bases, and 9 bases lay in between. Another study also made use of these data, one on yellow fever vaccine responses in identical twins.

The receptor was isolated from a woman aged 18-29 years in good health. V usage is TRBV5-1 and J usage is TRBJ2-7, with D possibly TRBD2 on 5 matching bases. The sequencing sample was made of PBMCs. CDR3 loop: CASREAREQYF. CDR3 bases: TGCGCCAGCAGGGAGGCTCGCGAGCAGTACTTC.